This T cell receptor (beta chain) was profiled in a study of technical replicates of blood from several donors. TCRdb's copy holds only in-frame clones and misses some; the assay was immunoSEQ multiplex PCR. The table includes approximately 13,000 clones, roughly four fifths detected once. The CDR3 is 17 amino acids. V was trimmed by 5 bases and J by 5 bases, leaving 24 bases between them. The V gene's germline CDR1 is MNHEY and CDR2 SMNVEV (reference sequence). This clone has just one count. The chain employs TRBV27 and TRBJ1-2; TRBD1 is a possible D gene (5 bases). The source of this sequence is a human donor in good health. Sequencing was done on a sample of PBMCs. The CDR3 protein is CASSHHRDPLGSYGYTF. CDR3 sequence (DNA): TGTGCCAGCAGTCACCATAGGGACCCCCTCGGGAGTTATGGCTACACCTTC.